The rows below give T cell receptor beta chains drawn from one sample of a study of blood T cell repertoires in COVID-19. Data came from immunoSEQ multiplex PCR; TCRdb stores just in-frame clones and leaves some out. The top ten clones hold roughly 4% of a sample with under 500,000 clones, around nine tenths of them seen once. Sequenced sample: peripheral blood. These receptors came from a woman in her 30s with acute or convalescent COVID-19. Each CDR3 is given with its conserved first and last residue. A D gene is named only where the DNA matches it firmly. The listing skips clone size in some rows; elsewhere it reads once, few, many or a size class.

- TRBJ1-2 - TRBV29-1 CSVASGYTF TGCAGCGTTGCCTCTGGCTACACCTTC
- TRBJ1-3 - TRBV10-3 CAISLSSGNTIYF TGTGCCATCAGCCTTAGCTCTGGAAACACCATATATTTT
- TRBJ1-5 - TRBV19 CASSSRALTFQQPQHF TGTGCCAGTAGTAGCAGGGCCCTTACCTTCCAGCAGCCCCAGCATTTT
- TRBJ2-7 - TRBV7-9 CASSFFPTYYEQYF TGTGCCAGCAGCTTTTTCCCGACTTACTACGAGCAGTACTTC
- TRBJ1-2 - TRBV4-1 CASSQERGFTNYGYTF TGCGCCAGCAGCCAAGAAAGGGGGTTTACTAACTATGGCTACACCTTC
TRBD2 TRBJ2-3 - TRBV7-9 CASSLGRGVTDTQYF TGTGCCAGCAGCTTAGGGCGGGGGGTCACAGATACGCAGTATTTT
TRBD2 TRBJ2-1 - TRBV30 CAWSVGLAGGLNEQFF TGTGCCTGGAGTGTAGGGCTAGCGGGGGGGCTGAATGAGCAGTTCTTC
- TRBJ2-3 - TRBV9 CASRVFPRPDTQYF TGTGCCAGCAGGGTATTCCCGAGGCCAGATACGCAGTATTTT
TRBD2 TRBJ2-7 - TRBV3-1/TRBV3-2 CASSGLAGAEQYF TGTGCCAGCTCGGGACTAGCGGGGGCCGAGCAGTACTTC
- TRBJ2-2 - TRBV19 CASRRSPNTGELFF TGTGCCAGTAGACGGAGCCCCAACACCGGGGAGCTGTTTTTT
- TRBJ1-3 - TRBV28 CASNSAGNTIYF TGTGCCAGCAACAGTGCTGGAAACACCATATATTTT
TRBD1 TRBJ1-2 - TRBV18 CASSPQGASGYTF TGTGCCAGCTCACCTCAGGGGGCGAGTGGCTACACCTTC
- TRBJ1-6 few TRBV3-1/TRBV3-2 CASSLTGRNSPLHF TGTGCCAGCAGTCTGACAGGTAGAAATTCACCCCTCCACTTT
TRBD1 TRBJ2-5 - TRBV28 CASSPRGQGEETQYF TGTGCCAGCAGTCCTCGAGGACAGGGTGAAGAGACCCAGTACTTC
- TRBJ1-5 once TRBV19 CASSIVRGQPQHF TGTGCCAGTAGTATAGTTAGAGGTCAGCCCCAGCATTTT
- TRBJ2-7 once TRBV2 CASGGLPGPYEQYF TGTGCCAGCGGCGGACTACCGGGCCCCTACGAGCAGTACTTC
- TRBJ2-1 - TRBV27 CASSLTEWSREFF TGTGCCAGCAGTTTAACTGAATGGAGCAGGGAATTCTTC
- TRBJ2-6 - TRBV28 CASTVDSSGANVLTF TGTGCCAGCACTGTCGACAGCTCTGGGGCCAACGTCCTGACTTTC
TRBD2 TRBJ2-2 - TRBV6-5 CASSYLGLANTGELFF TGTGCCAGCAGTTACTTGGGACTAGCGAATACCGGGGAGCTGTTTTTT
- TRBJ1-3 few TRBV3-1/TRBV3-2 CASSQRQVGNTIYF TGTGCCAGCAGCCAACGACAGGTCGGGAACACCATATATTTT
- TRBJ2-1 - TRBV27 CASSSDRSSYNEQFF TGTGCCAGCAGTTCGGACAGAAGCTCCTACAATGAGCAGTTCTTC
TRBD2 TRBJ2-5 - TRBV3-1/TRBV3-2 CASSHSGGVRGTQYF TGTGCCAGCAGCCATTCCGGGGGGGTTCGTGGGACCCAGTACTTC